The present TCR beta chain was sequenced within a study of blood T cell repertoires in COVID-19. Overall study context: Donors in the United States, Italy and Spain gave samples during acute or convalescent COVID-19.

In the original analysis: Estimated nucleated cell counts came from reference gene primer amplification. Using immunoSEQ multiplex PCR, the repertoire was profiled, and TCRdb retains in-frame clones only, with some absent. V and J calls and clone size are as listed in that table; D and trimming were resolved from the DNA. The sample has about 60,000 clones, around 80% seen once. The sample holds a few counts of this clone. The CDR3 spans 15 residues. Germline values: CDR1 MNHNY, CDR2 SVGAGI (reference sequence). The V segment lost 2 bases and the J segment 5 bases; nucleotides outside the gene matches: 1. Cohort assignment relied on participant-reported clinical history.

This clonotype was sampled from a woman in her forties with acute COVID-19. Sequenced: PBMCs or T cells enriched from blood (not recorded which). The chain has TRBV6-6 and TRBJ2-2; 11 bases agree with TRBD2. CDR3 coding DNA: TGTGCCAGCAGTTACACTAGCGGGAGAACCGGGGAGCTGTTTTTT. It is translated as CASSYTSGRTGELFF.